Included here is one T cell receptor (beta chain) sequence, with context. This clone's antigen is unknown. No base quality values were provided; no much bigger clone lies one nucleotide off. The germline V gene (reference sequence) specifies LNHNV as CDR1 and YYDKDF as CDR2. V is pared back by 2 bases and J by 5 bases, with 10 bases lying between the germline termini. The CDR3 numbers 14 residues from cysteine through phenylalanine. Only the CDR3 portion is preserved as DNA: 42 bases, with reading frame beginning at the first base. This entry comes from a study of cytomegalovirus exposure and HLA in healthy donors (dated by TCRdb to between 2016 and 2019). Regarding the complete study: In an earlier analysis of 587 of the donors, 250 to 350 Gb of sequence data and 120 million or so unique TCR beta sequences from approximately 180 million T cells were reported. HLA typing included class I and class II loci at four-digit resolution. A later genetic analysis used genome-wide SNP genotypes for about 65% of the roughly 700 donors, treating that subset as a discovery cohort. An early release that covered roughly 600 HLA-typed donors contained approximately 300 gigabases of sequencing data and about 84 million unique TCR sequences. Donor age, sex, ethnicity and CMV serostatus were collected together with the repertoire data. A later analysis re-examined previously published TCR beta repertoires from around 670 donors and added high-resolution HLA genotyping to investigate patterns of TCR occurrence. Rather than using new phenotypic data, the later analysis identified candidate immune exposures from TCR beta sequences and from how often those sequences occurred across donors. Among roughly 400 genotyped donors of the cohort, an average of approximately 220,000 unique TCR beta nucleotide sequences was sequenced per donor, of which about 19% were non-productive. The aim of the study was to test whether cataloging public T cell receptors could identify signatures of past pathogen exposure. High-throughput TCR immunosequencing, statistical association of individual TCRs with disease status, and machine learning were combined to predict cytomegalovirus infection status. Using immunosequencing, the study profiled T cell repertoires from fewer than 700 subjects and related those repertoires to cytomegalovirus serostatus. Besides the first cohort of hundreds of subjects, a separate validation cohort made up of roughly 120 different subjects was used. An earlier analysis of several hundred of the donors applied high-throughput TCR beta sequencing to assess whether each TCR beta V gene segment acted as functional or pseudogenic. All discovery cohort repertoires had been generated on a single sequencing platform. Of the approximately 400 genotyped donors, roughly 85% fell in the genetic ancestry cluster associated with self-reported Caucasian donors. About 5 DR-DQ haplotypes were handled as single units for association and clustering, since linkage in the cohort was strong. The number of donors typed differed by locus, with roughly 629-640 for A, B, C, DRB1 and DQB1, around 500 for DQA1, some 570 for DPA1, and under 490 for DPB1.

On the study overall, not on this receptor specifically: The study listed 150 to 200 TCR beta chains as associated with cytomegalovirus. An earlier analysis of approximately 530 of the donors showed that most TCR beta V segments appeared in productive rearrangements either about 90% or about 30% of the time, which broadly matched IMGT annotations. Compared with equally common non-associated chains, HLA-associated TCR beta chains in a later analysis were more clonally expanded and had lower generation probabilities. Correlated functional status among segregating V segments might reflect linkage disequilibrium, but an unknown experimental factor could not be ruled out. For the cohort, immune exposure information was limited to CMV serostatus. According to a later genetic analysis, donors in an Asian-associated ancestry cluster had fewer N-insertions in productive TCRs than the approximately 650-donor mean. In vitro tests confirmed that a few of the cytomegalovirus-associated TCR beta chains recognize cytomegalovirus antigens. In a later analysis, around 15,000 TCR beta sequences were associated with specific HLA alleles at a false discovery rate of 0.05. Some IMGT-functional V segments, including TRBV6-2 and TRBV6-3, could not be told apart with the 87-base-pair reads, so those segments were excluded. When HLA alleles, especially DR and DQ, strongly co-occurred, TCR associations were difficult to assign to individual alleles. According to a later analysis, TCR association rates differed among HLA loci, with DRB1 alleles showing the most associated TCRs and HLA-C alleles showing the fewest. Because HLA typing was unavailable for some donors at each locus, only the typed subset was used in association tests. According to a later analysis, most CMV-associated TCR beta chains appeared to be HLA-restricted, and the HLA associations seemed to be driven largely by CMV exposure. The presence/absence analyses assumed that sequencing depth was roughly uniform across donors, and that assumption may not be true. A group of highly shared sequence variants was considered likely to be a technical artifact of the sequencing pipeline. A later genetic analysis associated a missense DCLRE1C variant with V-gene and J-gene trimming of TCR beta chains, and an independent cohort replicated the association. A further reported finding was that TCR beta sequences accurately predicted the HLA-A and HLA-B alleles for most subjects in the first cohort. In this cohort, only TCR beta chains were sequenced, and detectable features were limited by the absence of alpha or paired-chain data. The authors suggested that the approach could potentially be extended to other disease states and immunological phenotypes. Across donors, most TCR sequences were observed very rarely, whereas some public TCRs were present in many individuals. The classifier was reported to diagnose cytomegalovirus status with high specificity and sensitivity in both the original and validation cohorts. Because counts were too low, around 17 rarely observed V segments, including chromosome 9 orphons, were left out of the earlier analysis of about 620 of the donors. A later analysis reported that several top co-occurrence clusters appeared linked to parvovirus B19, influenza, CMV and Epstein-Barr virus.

To prepare the library, the immunoSEQ multiplex PCR assay was applied. A mixture of 60 forward primers for TCR Vbeta segments and 13 reverse primers for TCR Jbeta segments was used in the multiplex PCR. The CDR3 region of rearranged TCR beta genes was amplified from genomic DNA with a multiplex PCR assay. Amplified TCR beta libraries were sequenced as 87-base-pair reads on the Illumina HiSeq System. On the authors' methods: Across the 700 or so repertoires, a later analysis counted around 80 million unique TCR beta chains, roughly 11 million of which were shared by at least two donors. Raw reads were error-corrected and collapsed into unique sequences with a nearest-neighbor algorithm that merged closely related sequences to remove PCR and sequencing errors. Alignment of CDR3 sequences to IMGT reference sequences was used to assign V, D and J gene segments. Each retained sequence needed at least a six-nucleotide match to both a V gene segment and a J gene segment. Rearrangements were classified as productive when the CDR3 lacked stop codons and remained in frame with V and J, and all other rearrangements were classified as non-productive. CDR3 was defined according to IMGT convention as the region running from the second conserved V-encoded cysteine to the conserved J-encoded phenylalanine. Sequences without an unambiguous match to a single V gene segment were excluded from the earlier analysis of several hundred of the donors. In an earlier analysis of almost 600 of the donors, a V segment was called functional when productive rearrangements were above 56.7%, and segregating when the standard deviation between donors exceeded 5%. A statistical classification framework was built to diagnose cytomegalovirus status from the catalog of TCR beta chain sequences. V and J gene assignment, in a later analysis, came from comparing TCR nucleotide sequences with IMGT/GENE-DB human TR gene sequences. In a later analysis, CDR3 sequences and most-parsimonious VDJ recombination scenarios were assigned using the TCRdist pipeline. A later analysis defined each TCR beta chain by its CDR3 amino acid sequence plus V-gene family, and excluded reads lacking a unique V-gene family. To address suspected cross-contamination and a sequencing artifact, a later analysis removed approximately 600 highly shared, low-generation-probability nucleotide sequences. In a later analysis, a clonal expansion index for each public chain was calculated from normalized within-repertoire ranks of inferred template counts. In a later analysis, generation probabilities were computed using a VDJ recombination model fitted to out-of-frame rearrangements, and the results were checked against IGoR. In a later analysis, TCR-TCR, TCR-HLA and TCR-CMV co-occurrence was scored with hypergeometric tests, and a repertoire-size bias correction was applied to TCR pairs. A later analysis estimated false discovery rates by permuting HLA or CMV assignments 20 times. A later analysis grouped co-occurring TCRs with DBSCAN, adding TCRdist sequence similarity when clustering within HLA-allele-positive subsets. Repertoires with fewer than 30,000 or more than 120,000 public chains, plus five repertoires with anomalous nucleotide sharing, were excluded from co-occurrence clustering. The table was pulled from immuneACCESS by TCRdb, which kept in-frame rearrangements only. Such tables lose some clones; where checked, under half of the loss comes from unresolved V genes, and the rest has no known cause. The DNA gave D and trimming, while V, J and clone size come from that table. A total of 110,000 or so clones appear in this sample, over 6.5% of them only once. 6% to 7.5% of the sample is held by the ten biggest clonotypes.

The cohort consisted of 600 or so healthy bone marrow donors. All cohort members were sampled while nominally healthy, although unrecorded immune exposures were likely present. The donor tested CMV seropositive and was one of the 289 seropositive cohort members. A peripheral blood sample was collected from each donor, and TCR beta sequencing was performed on peripheral blood mononuclear cells. The Qiagen DNeasy Blood Extraction Kit was used to extract genomic DNA from the blood cell samples. The sequence links TRBV15 to TRBJ1-5; the D region possibly corresponds to TRBD1 (5 bases align). Material for sequencing was PBMCs. The receptor's source is a woman aged 40 to 50 in good health and CMV-seropositive. The DNA is as follows: TGTGCCACCAGCAGACCAGAAGGGGATCAGCCCCAGCATTTT. Translated, this gives CATSRPEGDQPQHF. The entire variable domain, with the stretches around the CDR3 drawn from the reference TRBV15 and TRBJ1-5 proteins, is DAMVIQNPRYQVTQFGKPVTLSCSQTLNHNVMYWYQQKSSQAPKLLFHYYDKDFNNEADTPDNFQSRRPNTSFCFLDIRSPGLGDTAMYLCATSRPEGDQPQHFGDGTRLSIL.